The rows below give T cell receptor beta chains drawn from one sample of a study of blood T cell repertoires in COVID-19. Sequencing was performed with immunoSEQ multiplex PCR; in TCRdb, only in-frame clones are kept and a portion is missing. Here the sample spans a few hundred thousand clones, 75% to 90% being singletons. Sequenced: PBMCs or T cells enriched from blood (not recorded which). Receptors were obtained from a man younger than 35 who had recovered from COVID-19. Each CDR3 is given with its conserved first and last residue. A D gene is named only where the DNA matches it firmly. Size values are once, few and many counts, or a class for expanded clones, and some rows have none.

>few|TRBJ2-7|TRBV11-2|NA
CASSFGGFYEQYF
TGTGCCAGCAGCTTTGGCGGGTTCTACGAGCAGTACTTC
>NA|TRBJ1-5|TRBV5-4|NA
CASSEGGGRISGRWRQPQHF
TGTGCCAGCAGCGAGGGCGGGGGGCGCATCTCGGGACGGTGGAGGCAGCCCCAGCATTTT
>NA|TRBJ2-1|TRBV7-9|NA
CASRGGNRVQRNEQFF
TGTGCCAGCCGAGGAGGAAACCGGGTCCAAAGGAATGAGCAGTTCTTC
>NA|TRBJ2-3|TRBV24-1|TRBD2
CATSDSGGAEDTQYF
TGTGCCACCAGTGATTCCGGGGGGGCCGAAGATACGCAGTATTTT
>NA|TRBJ2-4|TRBV15|NA
CATSRVKQGPIKNIQYF
TGTGCCACCAGCAGAGTTAAGCAGGGCCCAATTAAAAACATTCAGTACTTC
>NA|TRBJ1-2|TRBV7-9|TRBD1
CASSPNPGQAIEYTF
TGTGCCAGCAGTCCAAACCCGGGACAGGCTATCGAGTACACCTTC
>NA|TRBJ2-7|TRBV24-1|TRBD2
CATAAGGAYEQYF
TGTGCCACCGCTGCCGGGGGGGCCTACGAGCAGTACTTC
>NA|TRBJ1-6|TRBV11-2|NA
CASSLEGRRGNSPLHF
TGTGCCAGCAGCTTAGAAGGGAGGCGGGGGAATTCACCCCTCCACTTT
>NA|TRBJ1-4|TRBV2|NA
CASSESRGREKLFF
TGTGCCAGCAGTGAAAGCAGGGGAAGGGAAAAACTGTTTTTT
>NA|TRBJ2-5|TRBV7-9|TRBD1
CASSLEQGRETQYF
TGTGCCAGCAGCTTAGAACAGGGGCGGGAGACCCAGTACTTC
>NA|TRBJ1-1|TRBV5-6|TRBD1
CASSPWTGWMNTEAFF
TGTGCCAGCAGCCCCTGGACAGGGTGGATGAACACTGAAGCTTTCTTT
>NA|TRBJ1-3|TRBV4-3|NA
CASSQQNSGNTIYF
TGCGCCAGCAGCCAGCAGAACTCTGGAAACACCATATATTTT
>NA|TRBJ2-3|TRBV4-1|TRBD1
CASSQDVGQVTDTQYF
TGCGCCAGCAGCCAAGACGTGGGACAGGTCACAGATACGCAGTATTTT
>NA|TRBJ1-6|TRBV5-1|NA
CASSLEYGGSSYNSPLHF
TGCGCCAGCAGCTTGGAATACGGGGGGAGCTCCTATAATTCACCCCTCCACTTT
>NA|TRBJ2-7|TRBV2|TRBD1
CASSGTGGGSYEQYF
TGTGCCAGCAGTGGGACAGGGGGCGGTTCCTACGAGCAGTACTTC
>NA|TRBJ2-7|TRBV6-5|NA
CASSSGDRPYEQYF
TGTGCCAGCAGTTCGGGGGACAGACCCTACGAGCAGTACTTC
>NA|TRBJ2-2|TRBV18|TRBD1
CASSPPGQGIGELFF
TGTGCCAGCTCACCGCCTGGACAGGGGATCGGGGAGCTGTTTTTT
>medium-sized|TRBJ2-5|TRBV6-1|TRBD2
CASSEIAGGEETQYF
TGTGCCAGCAGTGAAATAGCGGGAGGTGAAGAGACCCAGTACTTC
>few|TRBJ1-2|TRBV5-1|NA
CASRPGLINYGYTF
TGCGCCAGCAGACCGGGTCTGATAAACTATGGCTACACCTTC
>NA|TRBJ2-1|TRBV7-3|TRBD1
CASSFDRGRYNEQFF
TGTGCCAGCAGCTTTGACAGGGGGCGCTACAATGAGCAGTTCTTC
>NA|TRBJ2-4|TRBV9|TRBD1
CASSVSGGKNIQYF
TGTGCCAGCAGCGTTTCAGGGGGTAAAAACATTCAGTACTTC
>NA|TRBJ1-4|TRBV10-1|NA
CASRRQEEKLFF
TGCGCCAGCAGGAGACAGGAAGAAAAACTGTTTTTT